A single sample gave rise to the 24 T cell receptor beta chains below, sequenced in a study of control samples from healthy donors and cancer patients (dated by TCRdb to between 2020 and 2021). Library preparation was by the immunoSEQ multiplex PCR assay. TCRdb took over this immuneACCESS table, retaining in-frame rearrangements with V and J assigned. Such tables are incomplete; in checked studies, under half of the missing clones stem from an unresolved V gene, and the remainder is unexplained. The sample profile shows 150,000 or so clones; just over 85% of them were found once. The ten largest account for 1.5% to 2% of the sample. Sequenced input: blood. The receptors come from a man in his late teens or twenties in good health.

The CDR3 bases are TGTGCCAGCAGCCAGCTGGGGGTGCAGGTTCTGTACGAGCAGTACTTC. This gives the protein CASSQLGVQVLYEQYF. This rearrangement joins TRBV2 to TRBJ2-7, with D perhaps TRBD1 or TRBD2 (5 bases each). Germline V gene data show CDR1 as SNHLY and CDR2 as FYNNEI. CDR3 size: 16 residues. Trimming stripped 6 bases from V and 4 bases from J, with 22 bases between.

The chain links TRBV21-1 to TRBJ2-1. TRBV21-1 is tagged as a pseudogene. CDR3 length: 15 residues. CDR3 nucleotide sequence: TGTGCCAGCAATAATCGGGGGCCCTCCTACAATGAGCAGTTCTTC. Its translation is CASNNRGPSYNEQFF.

The chain carries TRBV7-3 and TRBJ2-1, with D perhaps matching TRBD1 or TRBD2 (6 bases each). In germline, CDR1 is SGHTA, CDR2 FQGTGA. CDR3 length: 16 amino acids. Trimming shortened V by 0 bases and J by 4 bases, and 13 bases separated the two germline ends. DNA of the CDR3: TGTGCCAGCAGCTTAACGCCGAGGGGGGCTTACAATGAGCAGTTCTTC. Protein: CASSLTPRGAYNEQFF. Full variable domain (outside the CDR3, taken from reference TRBV7-3 and TRBJ2-1): GAGVSQTPSNKVTEKGKYVELRCDPISGHTALYWYRQSLGQGPEFLIYFQGTGAADDSGLPNDRFFAVRPEGSVSTLKIQRTERGDSAVYLCASSLTPRGAYNEQFFGPGTRLTVL.

V is TRBV28 and J is TRBJ1-5; weak D call: TRBD1 (6 bases). V lost 6 bases to trimming and J lost 1 base, with 10 bases between them. The V gene's germline CDR1 is MDHEN and CDR2 SYDVKM. The CDR3 runs 14 residues. CDR3 residues: CASRPTGSNQPQHF. The DNA of the CDR3 is TGTGCCAGCAGACCAACAGGGAGCAATCAGCCCCAGCATTTT.

The V and J genes are TRBV5-1 and TRBJ1-6, with a weak D call TRBD1 (5 bases). This CDR3 spans 15 amino acids. Trimming took off 0 bases at V and 4 bases at J, with 8 bases between the two ends. CDR1 and CDR2 (germline): SGHRS, YFSETQ. The CDR3 region is CASSLEGAYNSPLHF. The CDR3 nucleotides read TGCGCCAGCAGCTTGGAAGGGGCGTATAATTCACCCCTCCACTTT.

The chain couples TRBV11-2 to TRBJ2-2; 7 bases are shared with TRBD1. The CDR3 covers 15 residues. The V gene's germline CDR1 is SGHAT and CDR2 FQNNGV. The J segment lost 5 bases and the V segment lost 6 bases, leaving 9 bases of the junction unmatched. CDR3 in DNA: TGTGCCAGCAGTCAAGAAACGACAGGGACCGGGGAGCTGTTTTTT. This translates into CASSQETTGTGELFF.

This clone was detected only once. V is TRBV13 and J is TRBJ2-7; D not certain. The V gene's germline CDR1 is PRHDT and CDR2 FYEKMQ (reference sequence). The V end was cut by 5 bases, the J end by 3 bases, with 17 bases between. The CDR3 contains 15 residues. DNA of the CDR3: TGTGCCAGCAGCCCCCGAAGACTCAAACTCTACGAGCAGTACTTC. Translated: CASSPRRLKLYEQYF.

The rearrangement uses TRBV27 and TRBJ2-1, with D hard to call. Per germline, CDR1 MNHEY and CDR2 SMNVEV (reference sequence). The CDR3 is made up of 14 amino acids. The V gene lost 5 bases and the J gene lost 8 bases, with 16 bases spanning the gap. This CDR3 reads CASSPETQADEQFF. The CDR3 DNA reads as TGTGCCAGCAGTCCGGAAACCCAGGCCGATGAGCAGTTCTTC.

This chain links TRBV29-1 with TRBJ2-7, with 7 positions matching TRBD2. Germline V gene lookup returns CDR1 SQVTM and CDR2 ANQGSEA. Trimming took 0 bases from V and 6 from J; bases not matched to a gene: 14. CDR3 length equals 16 residues. The CDR3 here is CSVEDKKRGGPPEQYF. CDR3 in DNA: TGCAGCGTTGAAGATAAGAAGCGGGGCGGACCTCCCGAGCAGTACTTC.

V and J are TRBV7-9 and TRBJ1-1; 10 positions agree with TRBD1. Trimming cost V 5 bases and J 1 base; bases outside gene matches: 7. The CDR3 extends over 16 amino acids. Germline-derived CDR1 and CDR2 are SEHNR and FQNEAQ (reference sequence). Here the CDR3 reads CASSHDRGLRNTEAFF. The CDR3 DNA is TGTGCCAGCAGCCACGACAGGGGGCTTAGGAACACTGAAGCTTTCTTT.

The rearrangement joins TRBV30 to TRBJ1-3; TRBD1 agrees at 9 bases. Trimming took 1 base from V and 3 from J; bases not matched to a gene: 10. This CDR3 contains 17 residues. Germline CDR1 is GTSNPN and CDR2 is SVGIG (reference sequence). The CDR3 here is CAWSALPGTGIGNTIYF. The CDR3 coding sequence is TGTGCCTGGAGTGCCCTTCCCGGGACAGGGATTGGAAACACCATATATTTT.

The gene calls are TRBV28 and TRBJ1-6; no clear D gene. V was shortened by 6 bases and J by 2 bases, with 8 bases between the two germline ends. The CDR3 is 14 amino acids. Germline V CDR1 and CDR2: MDHEN, SYDVKM. The CDR3 DNA sequence: TGTGCCAGCAGAATACAGACCTATAATTCACCCCTCCACTTT. It encodes CASRIQTYNSPLHF. Full variable domain (outside the CDR3, taken from reference TRBV28 and TRBJ1-6): DVKVTQSSRYLVKRTGEKVFLECVQDMDHENMFWYRQDPGLGLRLIYFSYDVKMKEKGDIPEGYSVSREKKERFSLILESASTNQTSMYLCASRIQTYNSPLHFGNGTRLTVT.

The chain couples TRBV12-3 or TRBV12-4 to TRBJ2-3; D not resolved. Trimming stripped 3 bases from V and 5 bases from J, with 6 bases between. The CDR3 covers 12 residues. The CDR3 DNA follows: TGTGCCAGCAGTTTGGGGTTAGATACGCAGTATTTT. Amino acid sequence: CASSLGLDTQYF.

For the CDR3, the DNA is TGCAGTGCTAGTGCCAGCGGGGGGCTTGAGACCCAGTACTTC. Translated, it gives CSASASGGLETQYF. The chain recombines TRBV20-1 with TRBJ2-5, with 9 bases that match TRBD2. The germline V gene encodes CDR1 DFQATT and CDR2 SNEGSKA (reference sequence). The CDR3 runs to 14 residues. J gave up 5 bases and V 3 bases, and 7 bases lay outside the gene matches.

The chain carries TRBV2 and TRBJ1-5, with D possibly TRBD1 on 5 matching bases. The germline V and J ends were trimmed by 4 bases and 2 bases, with 12 bases remaining between them. The CDR3 is 15 residues long. Germline CDR1 is SNHLY and CDR2 is FYNNEI. Here the CDR3 reads CASSGWGGGNQPQHF. The DNA of the CDR3 is TGTGCCAGCAGTGGCTGGGGGGGAGGCAATCAGCCCCAGCATTTT.

The V gene is TRBV7-8, the J gene TRBJ2-1; a weak D match, TRBD2 (6 bases). The V gene lost 6 bases and the J gene lost 8 bases, with 20 bases spanning the gap. Germline CDR1 SGHVS, CDR2 FQNEAQ. There are 15 residues in the CDR3. The CDR3 sequence: CASSPAPTRFDEQFF. DNA for the CDR3: TGTGCCAGCAGTCCCGCCCCGACTAGGTTCGATGAGCAGTTCTTC.

The chain carries TRBV10-1 and TRBJ2-7; a possible D gene is TRBD1 (5 bases). Germline V gene sequence: CDR1 WNHNN, CDR2 SYGVQD (reference sequence). The CDR3 has 15 residues. V lost 9 bases to trimming and J lost 1 base, with 19 bases between them. The CDR3 loop is CARAHDSPRSYEQYF. The CDR3 DNA sequence: TGCGCCAGGGCCCACGACAGCCCACGGTCCTACGAGCAGTACTTC.

V usage is TRBV27 and J usage is TRBJ1-5; D is perhaps TRBD1 (6 bases). CDR1 and CDR2 (germline): MNHEY, SMNVEV (reference sequence). This CDR3 contains 14 residues. The germline V and J ends were trimmed by 5 bases and 2 bases, with 10 bases remaining between them. As DNA, the CDR3 is TGTGCCAGCAGTCGGGCAGGGGGCAATCAGCCCCAGCATTTT. Its protein is CASSRAGGNQPQHF.

V usage is TRBV9 and J usage is TRBJ2-2; 8 bases align to TRBD2. The V and J ends lost 3 bases and 3 bases, in that order; junction bases with no gene match: 7. The germline V gene has CDR1 SGDLS and CDR2 YYNGEE. This CDR3 is built from 16 residues. CDR3 protein: CASSAPGLGHTGELFF. The CDR3 bases are TGTGCCAGCAGCGCACCGGGACTAGGCCACACCGGGGAGCTGTTTTTT.

The chain joins TRBV12-3 or TRBV12-4 to TRBJ1-1, with D perhaps matching TRBD1 (5 bases). This CDR3 has 13 residues. Between the trimmed V and J ends, which lost 4 bases and 0 bases, there was a span of 6 bases. CDR3: CASSSTVNTEAFF. In DNA form, the CDR3 reads TGTGCCAGCAGTTCGACAGTGAACACTGAAGCTTTCTTT.

The chain employs TRBV7-9 and TRBJ2-5, with 8 bases that match TRBD1. This CDR3 spans 14 amino acids. Germline loops: CDR1 SEHNR, CDR2 FQNEAQ (reference sequence). The ends lost 4 bases at V and 5 bases at J; junction bases unmatched: 6. The CDR3 spells CASSSRQGRETQYF. As DNA, the CDR3 is TGTGCCAGCAGCTCCAGACAGGGGAGGGAGACCCAGTACTTC.

On this clone: An end of the junction does not agree with germline; a read error may underlie this. The V gene is TRBV2, the J gene TRBJ1-1; maybe TRBD1 (5 bases). Germline V gives CDR1 SNHLY, CDR2 FYNNEI. This CDR3 is 12 amino acids long. The CDR3 is CDQGALGTEAFF. The DNA for the CDR3 is TGCGATCAAGGGGCATTGGGCACTGAAGCTTTCTTT.

This sequence joins TRBV28 and TRBJ2-7, with 10 bases identical to TRBD2. CDR3 size: 15 residues. V trimming: 6 bases; J trimming: 2 bases; junction bases outside the gene matches: 7. Germline assignment: CDR1 MDHEN and CDR2 SYDVKM. DNA of the CDR3: TGTGCCAGCAGAAGGAGCGGGGGGGCACCCTACGAGCAGTACTTC. Amino acids: CASRRSGGAPYEQYF.

J is TRBJ2-1 and V is TRBV10-3, with 16 bases lining up with TRBD2. CDR3 length equals 14 residues. Germline V gives CDR1 ENHRY, CDR2 SYGVKD. Trimming at V came to 6 bases and at J to 10 bases, leaving 3 bases not matched to a gene. The CDR3 DNA reads as TGTGCCATCAGCCCGGGACTAGCGGGGGGGGAGCAGTTCTTC. This sequence encodes CAISPGLAGGEQFF.